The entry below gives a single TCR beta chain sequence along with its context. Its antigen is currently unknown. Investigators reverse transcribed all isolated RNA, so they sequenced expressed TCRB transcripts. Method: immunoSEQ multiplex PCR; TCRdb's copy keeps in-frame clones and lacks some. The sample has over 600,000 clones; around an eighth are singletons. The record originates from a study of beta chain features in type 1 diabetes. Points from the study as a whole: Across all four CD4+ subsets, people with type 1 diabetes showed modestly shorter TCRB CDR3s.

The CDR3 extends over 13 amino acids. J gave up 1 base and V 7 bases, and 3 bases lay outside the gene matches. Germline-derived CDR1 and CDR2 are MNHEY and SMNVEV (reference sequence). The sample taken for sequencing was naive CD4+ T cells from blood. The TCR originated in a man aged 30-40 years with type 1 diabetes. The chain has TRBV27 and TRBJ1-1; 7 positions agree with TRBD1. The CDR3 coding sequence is TGTGCCAGCACGGACAGGCCGAACACTGAAGCTTTCTTT. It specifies CASTDRPNTEAFF.